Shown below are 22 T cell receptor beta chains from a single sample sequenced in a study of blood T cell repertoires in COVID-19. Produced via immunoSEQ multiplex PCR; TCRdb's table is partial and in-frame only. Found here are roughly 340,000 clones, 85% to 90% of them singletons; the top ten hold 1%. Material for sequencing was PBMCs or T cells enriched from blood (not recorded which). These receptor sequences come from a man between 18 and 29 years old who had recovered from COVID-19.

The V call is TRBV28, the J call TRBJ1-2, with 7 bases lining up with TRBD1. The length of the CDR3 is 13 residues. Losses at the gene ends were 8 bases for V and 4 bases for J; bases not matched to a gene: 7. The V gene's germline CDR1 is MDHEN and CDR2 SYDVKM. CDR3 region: CASERQGIYGYTF. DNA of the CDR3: TGTGCCAGCGAAAGACAGGGTATCTATGGCTACACCTTC.

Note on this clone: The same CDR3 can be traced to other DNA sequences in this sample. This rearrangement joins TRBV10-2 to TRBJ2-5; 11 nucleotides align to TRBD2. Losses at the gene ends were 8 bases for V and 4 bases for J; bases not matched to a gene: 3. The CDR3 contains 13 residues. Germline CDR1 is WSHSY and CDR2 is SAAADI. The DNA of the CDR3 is TGCGCCAGCCGCCTAGCGGGGGGAGAGACCCAGTACTTC. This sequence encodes CASRLAGGETQYF.

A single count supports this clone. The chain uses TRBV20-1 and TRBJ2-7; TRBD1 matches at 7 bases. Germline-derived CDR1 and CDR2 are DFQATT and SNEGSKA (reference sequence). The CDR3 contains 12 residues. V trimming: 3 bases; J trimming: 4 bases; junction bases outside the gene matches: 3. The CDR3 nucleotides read TGCAGTGCTAGTTCACAGGGGTACGAGCAGTACTTC. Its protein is CSASSQGYEQYF.

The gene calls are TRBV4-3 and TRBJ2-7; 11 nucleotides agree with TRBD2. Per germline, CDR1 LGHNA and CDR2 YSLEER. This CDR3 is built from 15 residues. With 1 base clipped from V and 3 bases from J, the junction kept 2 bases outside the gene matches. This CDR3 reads CASSQGLAGFYEQYF. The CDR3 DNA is TGCGCCAGCAGCCAAGGACTAGCGGGATTCTACGAGCAGTACTTC.

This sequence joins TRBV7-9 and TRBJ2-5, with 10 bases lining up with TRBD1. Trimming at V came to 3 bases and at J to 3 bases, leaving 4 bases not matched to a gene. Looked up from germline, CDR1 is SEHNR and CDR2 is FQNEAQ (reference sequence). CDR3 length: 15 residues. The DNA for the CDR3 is TGTGCCAGCAGCTTTGGGACAGGGGCGAAAGAGACCCAGTACTTC. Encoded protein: CASSFGTGAKETQYF. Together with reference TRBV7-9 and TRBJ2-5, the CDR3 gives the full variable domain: DTGVSQNPRHKITKRGQNVTFRCDPISEHNRLYWYRQTLGQGPEFLTYFQNEAQLEKSRLLSDRFSAERPKGSFSTLEIQRTEQGDSAMYLCASSFGTGAKETQYFGPGTRLLVL.

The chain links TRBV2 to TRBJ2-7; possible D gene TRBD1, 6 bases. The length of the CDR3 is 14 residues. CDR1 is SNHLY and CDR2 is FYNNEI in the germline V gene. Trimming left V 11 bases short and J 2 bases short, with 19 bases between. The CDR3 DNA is TGTGCCGGGGCTCAGGGGCTCCAGACCTACGAGCAGTACTTC. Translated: CAGAQGLQTYEQYF. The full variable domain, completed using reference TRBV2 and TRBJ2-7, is EPEVTQTPSHQVTQMGQEVILRCVPISNHLYFYWYRQILGQKVEFLVSFYNNEISEKSEIFDDQFSVERPDGSNFTLKIRSTKLEDSAMYFCAGAQGLQTYEQYFGPGTRLTVT.

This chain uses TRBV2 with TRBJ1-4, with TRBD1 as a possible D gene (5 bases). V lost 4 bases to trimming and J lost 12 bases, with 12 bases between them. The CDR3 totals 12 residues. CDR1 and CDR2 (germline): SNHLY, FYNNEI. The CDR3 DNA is TGTGCCAGCAGTGGGTCGGGGGGGGAACTGTTTTTT. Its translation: CASSGSGGELFF.

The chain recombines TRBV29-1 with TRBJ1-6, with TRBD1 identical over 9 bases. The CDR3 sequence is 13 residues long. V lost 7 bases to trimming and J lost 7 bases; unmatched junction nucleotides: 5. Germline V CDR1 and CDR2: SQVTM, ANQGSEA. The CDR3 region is CSDGTGQNSPLHF. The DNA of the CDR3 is TGCAGCGATGGGACAGGGCAGAATTCACCCCTCCACTTT.

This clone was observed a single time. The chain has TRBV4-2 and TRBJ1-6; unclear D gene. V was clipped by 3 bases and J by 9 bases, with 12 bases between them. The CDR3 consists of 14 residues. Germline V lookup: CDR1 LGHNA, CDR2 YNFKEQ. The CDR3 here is CASSQPDGSSPLHF. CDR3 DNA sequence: TGTGCCAGCAGCCAGCCCGACGGGAGTTCACCCCTCCACTTT.

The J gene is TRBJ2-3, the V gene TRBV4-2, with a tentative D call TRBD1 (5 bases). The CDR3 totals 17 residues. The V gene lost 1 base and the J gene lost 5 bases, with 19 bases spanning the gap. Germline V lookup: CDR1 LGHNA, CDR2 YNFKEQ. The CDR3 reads CASSQGGGGGRVDTQYF. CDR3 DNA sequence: TGTGCCAGCAGCCAAGGGGGCGGTGGCGGTCGCGTAGATACGCAGTATTTT.

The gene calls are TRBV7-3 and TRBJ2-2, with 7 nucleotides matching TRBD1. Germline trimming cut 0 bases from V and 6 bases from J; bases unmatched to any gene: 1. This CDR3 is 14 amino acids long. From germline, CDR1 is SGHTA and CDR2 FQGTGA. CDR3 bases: TGTGCCAGCAGCTTAACGACAGGGCCCGGGGAGCTGTTTTTT. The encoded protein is CASSLTTGPGELFF.

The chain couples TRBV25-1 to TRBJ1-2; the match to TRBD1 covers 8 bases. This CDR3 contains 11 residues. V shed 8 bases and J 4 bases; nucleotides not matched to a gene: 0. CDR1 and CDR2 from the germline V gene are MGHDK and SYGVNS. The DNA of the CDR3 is TGTGCCAGCGGACAGGGCTATGGCTACACCTTC. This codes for CASGQGYGYTF.

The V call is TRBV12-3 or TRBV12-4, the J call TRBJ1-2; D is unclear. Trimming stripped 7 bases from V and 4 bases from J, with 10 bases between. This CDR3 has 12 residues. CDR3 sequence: CASTAIRYGYTF. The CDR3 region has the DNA TGTGCCAGCACCGCGATCCGCTATGGCTACACCTTC.

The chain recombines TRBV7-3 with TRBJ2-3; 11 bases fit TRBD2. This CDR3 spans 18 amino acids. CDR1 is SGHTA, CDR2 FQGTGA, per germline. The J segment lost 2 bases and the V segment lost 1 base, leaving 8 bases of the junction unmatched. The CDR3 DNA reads TGTGCCAGCAGCTTAAAGAGGGTACTAGCGGGAGACACAGATACGCAGTATTTT. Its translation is CASSLKRVLAGDTDTQYF.

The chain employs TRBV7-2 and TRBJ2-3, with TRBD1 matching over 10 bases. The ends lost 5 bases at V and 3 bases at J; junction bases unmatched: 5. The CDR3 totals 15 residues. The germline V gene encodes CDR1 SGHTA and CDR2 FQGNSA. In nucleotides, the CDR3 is TGTGCCAGCAGCCTCGGACAGGGGGTTACAGATACGCAGTATTTT. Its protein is CASSLGQGVTDTQYF.

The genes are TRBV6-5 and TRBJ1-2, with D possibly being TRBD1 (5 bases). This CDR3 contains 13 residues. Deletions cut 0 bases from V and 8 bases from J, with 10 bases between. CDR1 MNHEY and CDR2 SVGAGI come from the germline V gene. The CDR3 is CASSYSGGEGYTF. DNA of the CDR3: TGTGCCAGCAGTTACTCGGGGGGGGAGGGCTACACCTTC.

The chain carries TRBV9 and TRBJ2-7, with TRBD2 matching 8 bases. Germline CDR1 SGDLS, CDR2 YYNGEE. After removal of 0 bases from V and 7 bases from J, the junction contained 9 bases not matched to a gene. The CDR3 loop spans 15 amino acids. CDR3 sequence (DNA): TGTGCCAGCAGCGTAGCTACTAGCGGAGGTGAGGAGCAGTACTTC. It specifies CASSVATSGGEEQYF.

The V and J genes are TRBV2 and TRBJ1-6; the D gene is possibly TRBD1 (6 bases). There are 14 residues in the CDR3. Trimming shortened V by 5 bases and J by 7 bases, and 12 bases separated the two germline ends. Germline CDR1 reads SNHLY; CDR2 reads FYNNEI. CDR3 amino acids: CASSNGQLNSPLHF. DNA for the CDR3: TGTGCCAGCAGTAATGGACAGTTAAATTCACCCCTCCACTTT. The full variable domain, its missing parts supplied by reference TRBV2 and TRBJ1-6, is EPEVTQTPSHQVTQMGQEVILRCVPISNHLYFYWYRQILGQKVEFLVSFYNNEISEKSEIFDDQFSVERPDGSNFTLKIRSTKLEDSAMYFCASSNGQLNSPLHFGNGTRLTVT.

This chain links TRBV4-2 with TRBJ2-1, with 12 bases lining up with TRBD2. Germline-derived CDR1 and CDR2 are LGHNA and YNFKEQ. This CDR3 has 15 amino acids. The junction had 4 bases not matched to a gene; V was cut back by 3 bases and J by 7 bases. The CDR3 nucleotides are TGTGCCAGCAGCCAGCTAGCGGGGGGGCCTAATGAGCAGTTCTTC. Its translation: CASSQLAGGPNEQFF.

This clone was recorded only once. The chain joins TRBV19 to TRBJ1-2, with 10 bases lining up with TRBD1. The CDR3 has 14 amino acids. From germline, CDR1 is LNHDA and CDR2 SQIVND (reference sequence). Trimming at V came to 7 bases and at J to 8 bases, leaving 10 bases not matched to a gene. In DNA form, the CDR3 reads TGTGCCAGTACATCCGGGACAGGGGTTAGCGGCTACACCTTC. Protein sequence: CASTSGTGVSGYTF.

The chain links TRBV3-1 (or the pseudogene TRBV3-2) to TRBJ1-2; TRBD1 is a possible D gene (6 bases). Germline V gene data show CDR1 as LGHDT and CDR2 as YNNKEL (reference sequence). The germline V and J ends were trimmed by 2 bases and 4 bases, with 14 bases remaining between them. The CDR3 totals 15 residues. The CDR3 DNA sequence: TGTGCCAGCAGCCAACCGAATACAGGGACCTATGGCTACACCTTC. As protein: CASSQPNTGTYGYTF.

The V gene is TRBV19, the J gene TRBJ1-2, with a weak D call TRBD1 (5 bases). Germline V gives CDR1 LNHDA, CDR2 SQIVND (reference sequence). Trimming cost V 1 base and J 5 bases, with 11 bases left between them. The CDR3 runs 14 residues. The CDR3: CASSIVRGKYGYTF. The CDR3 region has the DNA TGTGCCAGTAGTATAGTACGGGGGAAATATGGCTACACCTTC.